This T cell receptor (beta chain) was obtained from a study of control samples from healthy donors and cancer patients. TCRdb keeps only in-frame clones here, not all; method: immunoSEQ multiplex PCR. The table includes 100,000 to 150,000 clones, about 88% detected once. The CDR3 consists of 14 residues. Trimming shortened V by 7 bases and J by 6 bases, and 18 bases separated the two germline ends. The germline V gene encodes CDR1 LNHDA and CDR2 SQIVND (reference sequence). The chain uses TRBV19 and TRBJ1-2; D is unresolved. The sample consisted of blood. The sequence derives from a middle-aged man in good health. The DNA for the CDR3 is TGTGCCAGTACGGATTTTGGGTCTATCGATGGCTACACCTTC. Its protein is CASTDFGSIDGYTF.